Each of the 12 T cell receptor beta chains below was sequenced from the same sample in a study of blood T cell repertoires in COVID-19 (TCRdb year 2020). The library came from the immunoSEQ multiplex PCR assay. Drawn from immuneACCESS, this table holds only the in-frame rearrangements with V and J called that TCRdb kept. Clones are partly lost; checked studies trace under half to an unresolved V gene and leave the rest unexplained. In this sample the table shows 250,000 or so clones, around 93% of which occur a single time. 1% to 1.5% of the sample is in the top ten clones. The sample taken for sequencing was PBMCs or T cells enriched from blood (not recorded which). These receptors all come from a human donor in a cohort exposed to, infected with or recovered from COVID-19 (not recorded which). The donor label of this sample is uncertain.

About this clone itself: The same CDR3 also results from other DNA sequences found in this sample. The chain employs TRBV5-4 and TRBJ1-5; TRBD1 is a possible D gene (6 bases). This CDR3 contains 14 residues. The V gene's germline CDR1 is SGHNT and CDR2 YYREEE (reference sequence). V dropped 2 bases and J dropped 1 base, with 7 bases sitting between them. CDR3 protein: CASSLQGSNQPQHF. CDR3 DNA sequence: TGTGCCAGCAGCTTACAGGGAAGCAATCAGCCCCAGCATTTT.

The chain has TRBV7-7 and TRBJ2-3; tentatively, D is TRBD2 (6 bases). CDR3 length equals 15 residues. Trimming pared 5 bases from V and 1 base from J, leaving 13 bases between. The germline V gene has CDR1 SSHAT and CDR2 FNYEAQ (reference sequence). CDR3 coding DNA: TGTGCCAGCAGCCCGGGGGACTCTCGCACAGATACGCAGTATTTT. Encoded protein: CASSPGDSRTDTQYF.

This chain links TRBV30 with TRBJ1-3; D is perhaps TRBD1 (5 bases). V was pared by 3 bases and J by 0 bases, with 9 bases between. The CDR3 consists of 14 residues. Germline loops: CDR1 GTSNPN, CDR2 SVGIG (reference sequence). The CDR3 reads CAWSLGGSGNTIYF. The CDR3 DNA is TGTGCCTGGAGCCTCGGGGGCTCTGGAAACACCATATATTTT.

The chain links TRBV14 to TRBJ1-5; 8 positions agree with TRBD1. The germline gives CDR1 SGHDN, CDR2 FVKESK. This CDR3 has 13 residues. J was trimmed by 4 bases and V by 6 bases; bases with no gene match: 2. CDR3 bases: TGTGCCAGCAGTGGACAGGGTAATCAGCCCCAGCATTTT. Its translation: CASSGQGNQPQHF.

As concerns this clone: It may be a read error: a sequence one base away is much more abundant. This sequence joins TRBV9 and TRBJ1-1; no reliable D call. Trimming left V 4 bases short and J 5 bases short, with 6 bases between. This CDR3 is built from 11 residues. Germline-derived CDR1 and CDR2 are SGDLS and YYNGEE. CDR3 nucleotides: TGTGCCAGCAGCCCCGGGACTGAAGCTTTCTTT. Its translation: CASSPGTEAFF.

Only a few counts were recorded for this clone. The V gene is TRBV11-1, the J gene TRBJ1-2; 9 nucleotides align to TRBD1. Germline V CDR1 and CDR2: SGHAT, FQDESV (reference sequence). V gave up 5 bases and J gave up 3 bases; unmatched junction bases: 7. This CDR3 region has 15 residues. CDR3 sequence (DNA): TGTGCCAGCAGCACCGGGACAGGGATGTACTATGGCTACACCTTC. Translated, it gives CASSTGTGMYYGYTF.

This clone appeared a single time. This chain links TRBV14 with TRBJ1-2; possible D gene TRBD1, 5 bases. The V end was cut by 1 base, the J end by 0 bases, with 6 bases between. The CDR3 is made up of 14 amino acids. Germline V gene sequence: CDR1 SGHDN, CDR2 FVKESK. CDR3 residues: CASSQGGTNYGYTF. The CDR3 DNA follows: TGTGCCAGCAGCCAAGGGGGCACTAACTATGGCTACACCTTC.

The V gene is TRBV7-2, the J gene TRBJ2-1, with 11 bases identical to TRBD2. Per the germline V gene, CDR1 is SGHTA and CDR2 is FQGNSA. After removal of 6 bases from V and 4 bases from J, the junction contained 5 bases not matched to a gene. CDR3 size: 15 residues. The CDR3 is CASRRTSGLYNEQFF. DNA of the CDR3: TGTGCCAGCAGAAGGACTAGCGGGCTGTACAATGAGCAGTTCTTC.

The CDR3 spells CASSSSGGMNTEAFF. For the CDR3, the DNA is TGTGCCAGCAGCTCTTCGGGAGGGATGAACACTGAAGCTTTCTTT. The rearrangement uses TRBV11-3 and TRBJ1-1, with D unresolved. Germline V CDR1 and CDR2: SGHNT, YENEEA. The CDR3 has 15 amino acids. With 4 bases removed from V and 0 bases from J, the gap between germline ends came to 12 bases.

The genes are TRBV19 and TRBJ1-6; no clear D gene. Trimming stripped 3 bases from V and 10 bases from J, with 19 bases between. CDR1 LNHDA and CDR2 SQIVND come from the germline V gene (reference sequence). The CDR3 is 16 amino acids. The CDR3 coding sequence is TGTGCCAGTAGTATTAGAGAGGGTTTCGGTGGATCACCCCTCCACTTT. Its protein product is CASSIREGFGGSPLHF.

This clone was seen only once. The chain employs TRBV7-3 and TRBJ1-6, with a tentative D call TRBD1 (5 bases). Germline CDR1 and CDR2: SGHTA and FQGTGA. Deletions cut 5 bases from V and 1 base from J, with 6 bases between. The CDR3 length is 14 residues. The CDR3 DNA follows: TGTGCCAGCAGCCGACAGTCCTATAATTCACCCCTCCACTTT. It codes for CASSRQSYNSPLHF.

The rearrangement links TRBV27 to TRBJ2-1; D gene ambiguous. Trimming cost V 3 bases and J 6 bases, with 6 bases left between them. The CDR3 extends over 12 amino acids. The germline CDR1 and CDR2 sequences are MNHEY and SMNVEV (reference sequence). CDR3 bases: TGTGCCAGCAGTTTCGGTGGCAATGAGCAGTTCTTC. This gives the protein CASSFGGNEQFF.